The entry below gives a single TCR beta chain sequence along with its context. This sample was taken from a study of T-cell reconstitution after alpha-beta-depleted transplantation in children. Researchers prepared the TCRbeta library using unique molecular identifiers, the study reports. TCRdb redid the calling of the PCR reads with MiXCR, one entry per CDR3 protein. Of 350,000 to 450,000 distinct CDR3 sequences in the sample, 20% are singletons; the top ten hold 3.5% to 4%. This CDR3 comprises 15 residues. V dropped 3 bases and J dropped 3; count of bases not matched to a gene: 4. The rearrangement uses TRBV12-3 or TRBV12-4 and TRBJ2-2, with TRBD1 matching 7 bases. This material consisted of PBMCs from the stem cell graft donor, taken from the stem cell graft. This sequence originates from a human donor who donated a stem cell graft to a child with acute myeloid leukemia. The CDR3 sequence: CASSFRQGDTGELFF. CDR3 nucleotide sequence: TGTGCCAGCAGTTTTAGGCAGGGGGACACCGGGGAGCTGTTTTTT.